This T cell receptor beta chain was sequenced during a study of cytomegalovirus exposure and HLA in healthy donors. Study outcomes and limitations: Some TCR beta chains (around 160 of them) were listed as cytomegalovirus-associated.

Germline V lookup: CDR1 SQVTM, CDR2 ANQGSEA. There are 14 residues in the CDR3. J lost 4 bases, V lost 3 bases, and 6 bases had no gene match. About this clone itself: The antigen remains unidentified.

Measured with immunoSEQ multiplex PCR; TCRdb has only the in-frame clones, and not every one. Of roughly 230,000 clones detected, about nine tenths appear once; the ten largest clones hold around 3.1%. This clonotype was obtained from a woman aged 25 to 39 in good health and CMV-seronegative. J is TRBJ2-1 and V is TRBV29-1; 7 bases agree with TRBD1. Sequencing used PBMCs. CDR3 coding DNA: TGCAGCGTTGATCGAACAGGGGCGTACAATGAGCAGTTCTTC. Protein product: CSVDRTGAYNEQFF.